The 16 T cell receptor beta chains given below trace back to one sample, sequenced in a study of shared clonotypes between healthy human individuals. Sequencing used immunoSEQ multiplex PCR; TCRdb keeps in-frame clones, though not all of them. The sample yields about 490,000 clones, about three quarters seen once. Sequenced: PBMCs. The receptors shown here come from a woman in her forties in good health. Some clones in this sample may be carry-over from other donors' samples.

V is TRBV10-3 and J is TRBJ2-5, with 7 bases fitting TRBD1. The end of the DNA is better explained by TRBJ2-7, so the J call may be wrong. The germline V gene has CDR1 ENHRY and CDR2 SYGVKD. The CDR3 is 12 amino acids. The CDR3 nucleotides read TGTGCCATCGGGACAGAAACCTACGAGCAGTACTTC. It yields the protein CAIGTETYEQYF.

The chain links TRBV10-2 to TRBJ1-2, with 9 bases matching TRBD1. V shed 8 bases and J 4 bases; nucleotides not matched to a gene: 8. This CDR3 spans 14 amino acids. Per the germline V gene, CDR1 is WSHSY and CDR2 is SAAADI. DNA of the CDR3: TGCGCCAGCGGAGGGAACAGGGGGCTCTATGGCTACACCTTC. It yields the protein CASGGNRGLYGYTF.

The rearrangement links TRBV11-3 to TRBJ2-3; TRBD2 might be the D (5 bases). CDR1 and CDR2 from the germline V gene are SGHNT and YENEEA. The CDR3 totals 17 residues. V lost 1 base, J lost 0 bases, and 14 bases lay in between. CDR3: CASSLGVAGMSTDTQYF. As DNA, the CDR3 is TGTGCCAGCAGCTTAGGAGTAGCCGGGATGAGCACAGATACGCAGTATTTT.

The chain combines TRBV18 with TRBJ1-1; 7 bases fit TRBD1. Germline V lookup: CDR1 KGHSH, CDR2 LQKENI. The V gene end was trimmed by 3 bases and the J gene end by 4 bases; junction bases not matched to a gene: 2. The CDR3 spans 13 residues. CDR3 bases: TGTGCCAGCTCACCCGGGACAGTCACTGAAGCTTTCTTT. Protein sequence: CASSPGTVTEAFF. Filled out from reference TRBV18 and TRBJ1-1, the complete variable domain reads NAGVMQNPRHLVRRRGQEARLRCSPMKGHSHVYWYRQLPEEGLKFMVYLQKENIIDESGMPKERFSAEFPKEGPSILRIQQVVRGDSAAYFCASSPGTVTEAFFGQGTRLTVV.

This rearrangement joins TRBV2 to TRBJ2-1; 14 bases match TRBD2. Germline CDR1 SNHLY, CDR2 FYNNEI. V was pared by 10 bases and J by 10 bases, with 12 bases of the junction left unmatched. The CDR3 is made up of 15 amino acids. The DNA of the CDR3 is TGTGCCACCCACACCGGGACTAGCGGGAGCGGGGAGCAGTTCTTC. Residues: CATHTGTSGSGEQFF.

V is TRBV5-6 and J is TRBJ2-3; tentatively, D is TRBD1 (6 bases). The V end lost 4 bases, the J end lost 12 bases, and 18 bases lay between the germline ends. This CDR3 spans 13 amino acids. CDR1 is SGHDT, CDR2 YYEEEE, per germline. CDR3 coding DNA: TGTGCCAGCAGCCCAGGGGCAACCCGAAAACAGTATTTT. This translates into CASSPGATRKQYF.

The rearrangement uses TRBV25-1 and TRBJ1-1; the D is unclear. Germline V gives CDR1 MGHDK, CDR2 SYGVNS. The CDR3 is made up of 13 amino acids. V lost 8 bases and J lost 6, with 16 bases in between. CDR3 nucleotide sequence: TGTGCCAGCCTTGGCCGGGCTTCGGCTGAAGCTTTCTTT. It codes for CASLGRASAEAFF.

The chain has TRBV25-1 and TRBJ1-3, with D tentatively TRBD1 (5 bases). Trimming stripped 4 bases from V and 3 bases from J, with 10 bases between. CDR1 and CDR2 (germline): MGHDK, SYGVNS. The CDR3 covers 14 residues. The CDR3: CASSAQGFGNTIYF. The CDR3 DNA reads as TGTGCCAGCAGTGCTCAGGGCTTTGGAAACACCATATATTTT.

The chain employs TRBV19 and TRBJ1-2; 7 nucleotides line up with TRBD1. The CDR3 length is 13 residues. CDR1 and CDR2 from the germline V gene are LNHDA and SQIVND (reference sequence). With 6 bases clipped from V and 6 bases from J, the junction kept 7 bases outside the gene matches. In DNA, the CDR3 is TGTGCCAGTAGCACAGGGGCACGGGATGGCTACACCTTC. Protein product: CASSTGARDGYTF.

A remark on this clone: This may arise from a read error, as a much more abundant clone is one base away. Written as DNA, the CDR3 is TGTGCCAGCAGCCGGGGTTACGAGCAGTACTTC. As protein: CASSRGYEQYF. The chain links TRBV6-5 to TRBJ2-7, with D possibly TRBD2 on 5 matching bases. CDR1 and CDR2 from the germline V gene are MNHEY and SVGAGI. V lost 6 bases to trimming and J lost 4 bases, with 7 bases between them. CDR3 length: 11 amino acids.

The gene calls are TRBV29-1 and TRBJ1-1, with a tentative D call TRBD1 (5 bases). Trimming stripped 4 bases from V and 3 bases from J, with 12 bases between. The germline V gene encodes CDR1 SQVTM and CDR2 ANQGSEA. The CDR3 consists of 13 residues. CDR3 sequence: CSVGWGKDTEAFF. CDR3 coding DNA: TGCAGCGTTGGATGGGGCAAGGACACTGAAGCTTTCTTT.

The chain joins TRBV4-1 to TRBJ1-5; a weak D match, TRBD1 (5 bases). V was trimmed by 1 base and J by 5 bases, leaving 21 bases between them. This CDR3 comprises 18 residues. The germline CDR1 and CDR2 sequences are MGHRA and YSYEKL. The CDR3 loop is CASSQGRSGRLGDQPQHF. The CDR3 coding sequence is TGCGCCAGCAGCCAAGGACGGAGCGGCAGACTGGGGGATCAGCCCCAGCATTTT.

The chain carries TRBV28 and TRBJ2-5; 7 bases align to TRBD2. Trimming cost V 3 bases and J 2 bases; bases outside gene matches: 15. CDR3 length equals 18 residues. Germline values: CDR1 MDHEN, CDR2 SYDVKM. The CDR3 reads CASSFSGLDPLGQETQYF. For the CDR3, the DNA is TGTGCCAGCAGTTTTTCCGGACTAGATCCTTTGGGACAAGAGACCCAGTACTTC.

There are a few counts of this clone. The J gene is TRBJ2-1, the V gene TRBV9; 7 positions match TRBD2. The junction had 14 bases not matched to a gene; V was cut back by 2 bases and J by 9 bases. This CDR3 region has 16 residues. Germline lookup yields CDR1 SGDLS and CDR2 YYNGEE. CDR3: CASSVSGTFDTSEQFF. As DNA, the CDR3 is TGTGCCAGCAGCGTCAGCGGGACGTTCGATACAAGTGAGCAGTTCTTC.

The genes are TRBV18 and TRBJ2-6; no clear D gene. In germline, CDR1 is KGHSH, CDR2 LQKENI. Trimming shortened V by 1 base and J by 0 bases, and 4 bases separated the two germline ends. The CDR3 consists of 15 residues. The DNA of the CDR3 is TGTGCCAGCTCACCACTGGACTCTGGGGCCAACGTCCTGACTTTC. Encoded protein: CASSPLDSGANVLTF.

This clone was counted a few times. This sequence joins TRBV30 and TRBJ1-1; D unresolved. V was pared by 4 bases and J by 11 bases, with 14 bases between. The germline V gene encodes CDR1 GTSNPN and CDR2 SVGIG (reference sequence). This CDR3 has 11 residues. CDR3 in amino acids: CAWMIADGAFF. CDR3 sequence (DNA): TGTGCCTGGATGATTGCGGATGGGGCTTTCTTT. Supplemented by reference TRBV30 and TRBJ1-1, the full variable domain reads SQTIHQWPATLVQPVGSPLSLECTVEGTSNPNLYWYRQAAGRGLQLLFYSVGIGQISSEVPQNLSASRPQDRQFILSSKKLLLSDSGFYLCAWMIADGAFFGQGTRLTVV.